These 30 T cell receptor beta chains share one sample of origin, sequenced in a study of blood T cells in healthy people across ages. Using a J-beta primer mix together with a sample-barcoded 5' primer, a second PCR was run for about 6 to 11 cycles. TCRdb reprocessed the 5' RACE reads via MiXCR and lists one record per CDR3 protein. The data contain about 780,000 distinct CDR3 sequences, 62% of them singletons. Material: blood. The receptors stem from a man in his thirties or forties in good health.

The rearrangement uses TRBV7-3 and TRBJ2-5, with D possibly TRBD1 on 5 matching bases. The CDR3 runs 14 residues. Between the trimmed V and J ends, which lost 1 base and 5 bases, there was a span of 11 bases. Germline CDR1 is SGHTA and CDR2 is FQGTGA. The CDR3 loop is CASSLIPGSETQYF. The DNA for the CDR3 is TGTGCCAGCAGCTTAATTCCAGGGTCGGAGACCCAGTACTTC.

As regards this clonotype: Germline is not matched at one junction end, which may reflect a read error. The V gene is TRBV28, the J gene TRBJ2-7; D possibly corresponds to TRBD1 (6 bases). This CDR3 has 17 amino acids. Germline-derived CDR1 and CDR2 are MDHEN and SYDVKM. The chain's CDR3 is CAGSLHLTGTTSYEQYF. The CDR3 DNA reads as TGTGCCGGCAGTTTACACTTAACCGGGACAACTAGCTACGAGCAGTACTTC.

CDR3 protein: CASSLGGGAFDTQYF. CDR3 DNA sequence: TGTGCCAGCAGCTTAGGAGGGGGGGCGTTTGATACGCAGTATTTT. The V and J genes are TRBV11-2 and TRBJ2-3, with D possibly TRBD2 on 7 matching bases. The V gene lost 1 base and the J gene lost 6 bases, with 14 bases spanning the gap. Germline CDR1 is SGHAT and CDR2 is FQNNGV. The CDR3 contains 15 residues.

This clonotype was recorded a few times. The V gene is TRBV29-1, the J gene TRBJ2-1; D is ambiguous. The CDR3 length is 13 residues. The germline V gene has CDR1 SQVTM and CDR2 ANQGSEA. Deletions cut 7 bases from V and 0 bases from J, with 10 bases between. The chain's CDR3 is CSAQVSSYNEQFF. In nucleotides, the CDR3 is TGCAGCGCCCAGGTGAGCTCCTACAATGAGCAGTTCTTC.

The rearrangement links TRBV12-3 or TRBV12-4 to TRBJ2-5; 13 bases are shared with TRBD2. The CDR3 contains 15 residues. After removal of 7 bases from V and 4 bases from J, the junction contained 6 bases not matched to a gene. CDR3 in amino acids: CASTTSGGAVETQYF. CDR3 nucleotides: TGTGCCAGCACTACTAGCGGGGGGGCTGTAGAGACCCAGTACTTC.

The V gene is TRBV4-3, the J gene TRBJ1-2; D gene ambiguous. The V and J ends lost 1 base and 1 base respectively, with 10 bases between them. The CDR3 contains 15 residues. In germline, CDR1 is LGHNA, CDR2 YSLEER. The CDR3 region has the DNA TGCGCCAGCAGCCAAGGAGTCGTCTATAACTATGGCTACACCTTC. It yields the protein CASSQGVVYNYGYTF.

The V gene is TRBV7-2, the J gene TRBJ2-5; 10 positions match TRBD2. Germline CDR1 SGHTA, CDR2 FQGNSA. CDR3 length: 15 amino acids. V lost 5 bases and J lost 4; bases outside the gene matches: 7. The CDR3 sequence is CASSPGLAFVETQYF. DNA for the CDR3: TGTGCCAGCAGCCCGGGACTAGCGTTTGTAGAGACCCAGTACTTC.

This clonotype has at least ten counts. The genes are TRBV7-2 and TRBJ2-7; D call uncertain. V was trimmed by 3 bases and J by 2 bases, leaving 11 bases between them. CDR1 is SGHTA and CDR2 is FQGNSA in the germline V gene. The CDR3 runs 14 residues. For the CDR3, the DNA is TGTGCCAGCAGCTTGGGCAGACAAACCTACGAGCAGTACTTC. As protein: CASSLGRQTYEQYF.

This chain joins TRBV20-1 and TRBJ2-7; 9 bases fit TRBD2. Germline-derived CDR1 and CDR2 are DFQATT and SNEGSKA (reference sequence). V lost 1 base, J lost 6 bases, and 10 bases stayed unmatched. The CDR3 totals 15 residues. The CDR3 sequence: CSARVLAGPLAEQYF. CDR3 DNA: TGCAGTGCTAGAGTTCTAGCGGGGCCCCTCGCCGAGCAGTACTTC.

There are many counts of this clonotype. The chain carries TRBV3-1 and TRBJ1-2, with D perhaps matching TRBD1 (5 bases). Germline CDR1 reads LGHDT; CDR2 reads YNNKEL (reference sequence). The V end was cut by 0 bases, the J end by 3 bases, with 11 bases between. This CDR3 has 15 amino acids. The CDR3 nucleotides read TGTGCCAGCAGCCAAGAGGGCGGCAGGGACTATGGCTACACCTTC. Its protein product is CASSQEGGRDYGYTF.

The chain uses TRBV20-1 and TRBJ2-5; weak D call: TRBD2 (6 bases). The length of the CDR3 is 14 residues. The germline gives CDR1 DFQATT, CDR2 SNEGSKA (reference sequence). V lost 3 bases, J lost 2 bases, and 13 bases lay in between. The CDR3: CSASMPGVQETQYF. The CDR3 DNA is TGCAGTGCTAGTATGCCGGGGGTTCAAGAGACCCAGTACTTC.

In its sample, this clonotype was seen a few times. The chain combines TRBV24-1 with TRBJ2-1; 10 bases agree with TRBD1. J was trimmed by 6 bases and V by 2 bases; bases with no gene match: 6. The CDR3 covers 16 residues. CDR1 and CDR2 (germline): KGHDR, SFDVKD. The CDR3 DNA reads as TGTGCCACCAGTGATTCCGGGACAGGGGAGTCCAATGAGCAGTTCTTC. It yields the protein CATSDSGTGESNEQFF.

This clonotype turned up a few times. The rearrangement uses TRBV7-2 and TRBJ2-1, with 11 positions matching TRBD2. Germline V CDR1 and CDR2: SGHTA, FQGNSA. This CDR3 contains 16 residues. V lost 6 bases and J lost 1; bases outside the gene matches: 5. Written as DNA, the CDR3 is TGTGCCAGCAGTTTAACTAGCGGGGGATCCTACAATGAGCAGTTCTTC. Translation gives CASSLTSGGSYNEQFF.

The chain couples TRBV5-1 to TRBJ2-4; 10 bases are shared with TRBD1. This CDR3 contains 16 residues. Germline assignment: CDR1 SGHRS and CDR2 YFSETQ. The trim removed 0 bases at V and 4 bases at J, leaving 4 bases unmatched. The CDR3 protein is CASSLVSGQGKNIQYF. The CDR3 region has the DNA TGCGCCAGCAGCTTGGTATCGGGACAGGGGAAAAACATTCAGTACTTC. Variable domain in full (rest from reference TRBV5-1 and TRBJ2-4): KAGVTQTPRYLIKTRGQQVTLSCSPISGHRSVSWYQQTPGQGLQFLFEYFSETQRNKGNFPGRFSGRQFSNSRSEMNVSTLELGDSALYLCASSLVSGQGKNIQYFGAGTRLSVL.

V is TRBV19 and J is TRBJ2-7, with D possibly called TRBD1 or TRBD2 (5 bases each). The germline CDR1 and CDR2 sequences are LNHDA and SQIVND (reference sequence). This CDR3 region has 14 residues. V lost 6 bases and J 0 bases, leaving 12 bases between the germline ends. The CDR3 loop is CASSAGTASYEQYF. For the CDR3, the DNA is TGTGCCAGTAGCGCCGGGACCGCCTCCTACGAGCAGTACTTC.

The V gene is TRBV10-3, the J gene TRBJ1-1; D perhaps matches TRBD1 (5 bases). The CDR3 loop spans 16 amino acids. With 4 bases removed from V and 1 base from J, the gap between germline ends came to 16 bases. Germline assignment: CDR1 ENHRY and CDR2 SYGVKD. CDR3 region: CAISGRAGSPNTEAFF. For the CDR3, the DNA is TGTGCCATCAGTGGCAGGGCCGGCTCCCCGAACACTGAAGCTTTCTTT.

J is TRBJ2-3 and V is TRBV5-1, with TRBD1 identical over 7 bases. Unmatched junction bases numbered 9, after V lost 1 base and J lost 4 bases. The germline CDR1 and CDR2 sequences are SGHRS and YFSETQ. This CDR3 spans 16 amino acids. The chain's CDR3 is CASSLSRDSVADTQYF. CDR3 sequence (DNA): TGCGCCAGCAGCTTGTCCCGGGACAGCGTCGCAGATACGCAGTATTTT.

The chain carries TRBV9 and TRBJ2-1, with TRBD2 as a possible D gene (5 bases). Looked up from germline, CDR1 is SGDLS and CDR2 is YYNGEE. The V and J ends lost 0 bases and 2 bases respectively, with 12 bases between them. The CDR3 runs 16 residues. The DNA of the CDR3 is TGTGCCAGCAGCGTAGAGGTCGGGGTCCCCTACAATGAGCAGTTCTTC. It translates to CASSVEVGVPYNEQFF.

The rearrangement joins TRBV20-1 to TRBJ2-1, with TRBD2 matching over 7 bases. Germline CDR1 reads DFQATT; CDR2 reads SNEGSKA (reference sequence). The junction had 5 bases not matched to a gene; V was cut back by 0 bases and J by 3 bases. The CDR3 runs to 15 residues. CDR3 nucleotides: TGCAGTGCTAGAGATCGGGCTAGCGGCTACAATGAGCAGTTCTTC. Translating it yields CSARDRASGYNEQFF.

Notes on this clonotype: An end of the junction differs from the germline gene, which may be a read error. The chain couples TRBV10-3 to TRBJ2-7; D gene ambiguous. Germline V gene lookup returns CDR1 ENHRY and CDR2 SYGVKD. The length of the CDR3 is 15 residues. The CDR3 here is CAISESKGGPYEQYF. The CDR3 nucleotides are TGTGCTATCAGTGAGTCGAAGGGCGGACCCTACGAGCAGTACTTC.

The gene calls are TRBV7-3 and TRBJ2-2, with TRBD2 as a possible D gene (6 bases). Trimming shortened V by 1 base and J by 1 base, and 7 bases separated the two germline ends. The CDR3 is made up of 15 amino acids. Germline values: CDR1 SGHTA, CDR2 FQGTGA. The CDR3 is CASSLNGGNTGELFF. Here the CDR3 DNA reads TGTGCCAGCAGCTTAAACGGGGGGAACACCGGGGAGCTGTTTTTT.

The chain is built from TRBV7-2 and TRBJ2-5; TRBD1 matches at 9 bases. The DNA end favors TRBJ2-7, so the J call may be wrong. The CDR3 is 15 residues long. Per germline, CDR1 SGHTA and CDR2 FQGNSA. In nucleotides, the CDR3 is TGTGCCAGCAGCTTGACCGGGACAGGGTTGTACGAGCAGTACTTC. Encoded protein: CASSLTGTGLYEQYF.

The CDR3 protein is CASSREGLAGGTDTQYF. CDR3 nucleotide sequence: TGTGCCAGCAGCCGCGAGGGGCTAGCGGGGGGCACAGATACGCAGTATTTT. This sequence joins TRBV12-3 or TRBV12-4 and TRBJ2-3, with TRBD2 identical over 10 bases. Trimming removed 6 bases from V and 1 base from J; junction bases left unmatched: 10. There are 17 residues in the CDR3.

J is TRBJ1-4 and V is TRBV10-3; D may be TRBD1 (6 bases). Trimming cost V 7 bases and J 0 bases, with 9 bases left between them. The germline CDR1 and CDR2 sequences are ENHRY and SYGVKD. The CDR3 runs to 14 residues. CDR3 nucleotide sequence: TGTGCCATCAAGGACAGCGCAACTAATGAAAAACTGTTTTTT. This sequence encodes CAIKDSATNEKLFF.

This clonotype came up a few times. The V call is TRBV7-2, the J call TRBJ1-2; D may be TRBD1 (5 bases). CDR1 is SGHTA, CDR2 FQGNSA, per germline. CDR3 length: 15 amino acids. Trimming removed 1 base at V and 11 bases at J, with 20 bases between. The CDR3 nucleotides are TGTGCCAGCAGCTTAGTCCTCGACAGCCCCCGGGGGTACACCTTC. This translates into CASSLVLDSPRGYTF.

V and J are TRBV7-9 and TRBJ2-1, with unresolved D. CDR1 SEHNR and CDR2 FQNEAQ come from the germline V gene (reference sequence). This CDR3 has 13 residues. V shed 5 bases and J shed 6 bases, with 11 bases lying between them. The CDR3 loop is CASSHGPSNEQFF. The CDR3 coding sequence is TGTGCCAGCAGCCACGGACCGAGCAATGAGCAGTTCTTC.

V is TRBV28 and J is TRBJ2-7; the D gene is possibly TRBD1 (6 bases). Germline V CDR1 and CDR2: MDHEN, SYDVKM. Trimming pared 2 bases from V and 6 bases from J, leaving 17 bases between. The length of the CDR3 is 15 residues. This CDR3 is CASSLPLVGASEQYF. DNA for the CDR3: TGTGCCAGCAGTTTACCCCTTGTGGGGGCCTCCGAGCAGTACTTC.

This rearrangement joins TRBV6-6 to TRBJ2-1; maybe TRBD2 (7 bases). The CDR3 totals 17 residues. Looked up from germline, CDR1 is MNHNY and CDR2 is SVGAGI (reference sequence). V shed 1 base and J shed 2 bases, with 15 bases lying between them. The CDR3 nucleotides are TGTGCCAGCAGTTACTTTGGGGGGGCTTCGACCTACAATGAGCAGTTCTTC. Encoded protein: CASSYFGGASTYNEQFF.

The chain is built from TRBV20-1 and TRBJ2-1, with D possibly matching TRBD2 (6 bases). The CDR3 has 14 residues. The germline CDR1 and CDR2 sequences are DFQATT and SNEGSKA (reference sequence). CDR3 loop: CSHPGGSSYNEQFF. CDR3 nucleotide sequence: TGCAGCCACCCCGGAGGGAGCTCCTACAATGAGCAGTTCTTC.

V and J are TRBV12-3 or TRBV12-4 and TRBJ2-4; perhaps TRBD2 as D (5 bases). This CDR3 has 14 amino acids. V gave up 1 base and J gave up 8 bases, with 12 bases separating them. The CDR3 protein is CASSLGSLGDIQYF. DNA of the CDR3: TGTGCCAGCAGTTTAGGGTCTCTCGGGGACATTCAGTACTTC.